These 24 T cell receptor beta chains share one sample of origin, sequenced in a study of Ad26.COV2.S vaccination and SARS-CoV-2 variants. Treatment of the sample: 19 received Ad26.COV2.S at low or high dose, single or two shots; about 5 received placebo; per-sample allocation not given. At day 63 after the first vaccine or placebo injection, samples were drawn. Sequenced by immunoSEQ multiplex PCR; TCRdb stores in-frame clones only, minus some. Of about half a million clones listed, about 89% are singletons. The sequencing used peripheral blood, collected in a trial of Ad26.COV2.S vaccine versus placebo. The origin of the receptors is a person between 18 and 60 years old who received the Ad26.COV2.S COVID-19 vaccine or a placebo.

The chain recombines TRBV5-1 with TRBJ2-3, with D perhaps TRBD2 (5 bases). CDR1 and CDR2 (germline): SGHRS, YFSETQ. V lost 0 bases and J lost 2, with 13 bases in between. The CDR3 contains 16 residues. Here the CDR3 reads CASSLAEVGDTDTQYF. The CDR3 DNA follows: TGCGCCAGCAGCTTGGCGGAGGTCGGGGACACAGATACGCAGTATTTT.

The gene calls are TRBV7-3 and TRBJ2-1; TRBD2 agrees at 10 bases. CDR3 length: 16 residues. Per germline, CDR1 SGHTA and CDR2 FQGTGA. J gave up 10 bases and V 5 bases, and 14 bases lay outside the gene matches. CDR3 residues: CASSRQGLAGVEEQFF. The DNA for the CDR3 is TGTGCCAGCAGCCGACAAGGGCTAGCGGGAGTGGAAGAGCAGTTCTTC.

The V and J genes are TRBV7-9 and TRBJ2-1; D gene ambiguous. The CDR3 has 11 amino acids. CDR1 and CDR2 from the germline V gene are SEHNR and FQNEAQ (reference sequence). The V end lost 4 bases, the J end lost 12 bases, and 10 bases lay between the germline ends. Here the CDR3 DNA reads TGTGCCAGCAGCTCCTGGGAAGGGCAGTTCTTC. This codes for CASSSWEGQFF.

V and J are TRBV6-1 and TRBJ1-6; 9 positions match TRBD1. This CDR3 has 16 amino acids. CDR1 and CDR2 (germline): MNHNS, SASEGT. V lost 4 bases to trimming and J lost 10 bases; unmatched junction nucleotides: 11. For the CDR3, the DNA is TGTGCCAGCAGTGCCCTCCGGACAGGGGTTGACTCACCCCTCCACTTT. Protein product: CASSALRTGVDSPLHF.

V gene TRBV2 combines with J gene TRBJ2-5; 8 bases are a match to TRBD2. V gave up 6 bases and J gave up 5 bases; unmatched junction bases: 11. The V gene's germline CDR1 is SNHLY and CDR2 FYNNEI. The CDR3 sequence is 15 residues long. CDR3 in amino acids: CASRAGTSEIETQYF. CDR3 sequence (DNA): TGTGCCAGCAGGGCCGGGACTAGTGAGATTGAGACCCAGTACTTC.

This rearrangement joins TRBV11-3 to TRBJ1-1; 7 nucleotides match TRBD1. This CDR3 is 12 amino acids long. V lost 9 bases to trimming and J lost 1 base; unmatched junction nucleotides: 2. Germline values: CDR1 SGHNT, CDR2 YENEEA. CDR3 protein: CASGTANTEAFF. The CDR3 DNA sequence: TGTGCCAGTGGGACAGCGAACACTGAAGCTTTCTTT.

The J gene is TRBJ1-2, the V gene TRBV30; 9 bases align to TRBD1. V trimming: 1 base; J trimming: 3 bases; junction bases outside the gene matches: 12. The CDR3 runs 17 residues. Germline V gene data show CDR1 as GTSNPN and CDR2 as SVGIG (reference sequence). The CDR3 nucleotides read TGTGCCTGGAGTGGGGGACAGGGCTTGAAGTGGGACTATGGCTACACCTTC. It codes for CAWSGGQGLKWDYGYTF. Filled out from reference TRBV30 and TRBJ1-2, the complete variable domain reads SQTIHQWPATLVQPVGSPLSLECTVEGTSNPNLYWYRQAAGRGLQLLFYSVGIGQISSEVPQNLSASRPQDRQFILSSKKLLLSDSGFYLCAWSGGQGLKWDYGYTFGSGTRLTVV.

V gene TRBV6-5 combines with J gene TRBJ1-3, with D unresolved. The CDR3 length is 12 residues. Germline V gene data show CDR1 as MNHEY and CDR2 as SVGAGI. Trimming pared 6 bases from V and 3 bases from J, leaving 6 bases between. The CDR3 loop is CASREGGNTIYF. The DNA for the CDR3 is TGTGCCAGCAGAGAGGGTGGAAACACCATATATTTT.

The chain links TRBV7-9 to TRBJ1-1, with 8 bases identical to TRBD1. Germline-derived CDR1 and CDR2 are SEHNR and FQNEAQ (reference sequence). Trimming cost V 1 base and J 3 bases; bases outside gene matches: 4. The CDR3 is 15 amino acids. Here the CDR3 DNA reads TGTGCCAGCAGCTTAGTGCCAGGGGGCCACACTGAAGCTTTCTTT. Its protein is CASSLVPGGHTEAFF.

The rearrangement uses TRBV29-1 and TRBJ1-1; 8 nucleotides agree with TRBD1. Germline CDR1 SQVTM, CDR2 ANQGSEA. The CDR3 covers 13 residues. V shed 4 bases and J 1 base; nucleotides not matched to a gene: 2. CDR3 region: CSVGTGGNTEAFF. DNA for the CDR3: TGCAGCGTTGGCACAGGGGGGAACACTGAAGCTTTCTTT.

The V gene is TRBV29-1, the J gene TRBJ1-1; no clear D. Trimming pared 8 bases from V and 0 bases from J, leaving 10 bases between. The CDR3 is 12 amino acids. The V gene's germline CDR1 is SQVTM and CDR2 ANQGSEA. CDR3 amino acids: CSPNLLNTEAFF. The DNA of the CDR3 is TGCAGCCCCAACTTATTGAACACTGAAGCTTTCTTT.

The chain couples TRBV2 to TRBJ2-7; D might be TRBD1 (6 bases). CDR3 size: 14 residues. V lost 6 bases, J lost 5 bases, and 17 bases lay in between. Germline CDR1 is SNHLY and CDR2 is FYNNEI. The CDR3 DNA reads TGTGCCAGCAGACAGGGACACTGGGACCACGAGCAGTACTTC. Translated: CASRQGHWDHEQYF.

The chain recombines TRBV5-1 with TRBJ1-4; perhaps TRBD1 as D (6 bases). Between the trimmed V and J ends, which lost 3 bases and 0 bases, there was a span of 9 bases. Germline loops: CDR1 SGHRS, CDR2 YFSETQ. This CDR3 region has 15 residues. The CDR3 spells CASSWTVATNEKLFF. In DNA, the CDR3 is TGCGCCAGCAGCTGGACAGTCGCAACTAATGAAAAACTGTTTTTT.

The V and J genes are TRBV6-5 and TRBJ2-2; a weak D match, TRBD1 (6 bases). Germline V gives CDR1 MNHEY, CDR2 SVGAGI. V was shortened by 0 bases and J by 8 bases, with 13 bases between the two germline ends. CDR3 size: 15 residues. Here the CDR3 reads CASSYSQGMIGELFF. The CDR3 bases are TGTGCCAGCAGTTACTCGCAGGGGATGATTGGGGAGCTGTTTTTT.

V is TRBV6-5 and J is TRBJ1-2; weak D call: TRBD1 (5 bases). CDR1 and CDR2 from the germline V gene are MNHEY and SVGAGI. The CDR3 is made up of 15 amino acids. Trimming shortened V by 4 bases and J by 0 bases, and 12 bases separated the two germline ends. The CDR3 sequence: CASSSQDSANYGYTF. As DNA, the CDR3 is TGTGCCAGCAGTTCACAGGATTCAGCTAACTATGGCTACACCTTC.

This chain joins TRBV6-4 and TRBJ1-6; unclear D gene. The V gene lost 6 bases and the J gene lost 7 bases, with 13 bases spanning the gap. The V gene's germline CDR1 is MRHNA and CDR2 SNTAGT. The CDR3 is 14 residues long. In DNA, the CDR3 is TGTGCCAGCAGAAACACCGGAGGGAATTCACCCCTCCACTTT. Translation gives CASRNTGGNSPLHF.

The chain is built from TRBV11-1 and TRBJ1-4; 8 positions match TRBD1. V gave up 5 bases and J gave up 2 bases; unmatched junction bases: 4. The length of the CDR3 is 15 residues. Germline lookup yields CDR1 SGHAT and CDR2 FQDESV (reference sequence). For the CDR3, the DNA is TGTGCCAGCAGCACCCGGACAGGGACTAATGAAAAACTGTTTTTT. It translates to CASSTRTGTNEKLFF.

The CDR3 spells CASSFGQENQPQHF. The CDR3 region has the DNA TGTGCCAGCAGCTTTGGTCAGGAAAATCAGCCCCAGCATTTT. V is TRBV7-2 and J is TRBJ1-5; D not resolved. CDR3 length equals 14 residues. The V end lost 3 bases, the J end lost 4 bases, and 10 bases lay between the germline ends. Germline assignment: CDR1 SGHTA and CDR2 FQGNSA.

The chain employs TRBV7-2 and TRBJ2-6; 7 bases match TRBD1. CDR3 length: 16 amino acids. Germline CDR1 reads SGHTA; CDR2 reads FQGNSA. The J segment lost 2 bases and the V segment lost 4 bases, leaving 5 bases of the junction unmatched. This CDR3 reads CASSSKGAPGANVLTF. In nucleotides, the CDR3 is TGTGCCAGCAGCTCTAAGGGGGCGCCTGGGGCCAACGTCCTGACTTTC.

The chain combines TRBV19 with TRBJ1-5, with TRBD1 matching over 9 bases. Germline V gene data show CDR1 as LNHDA and CDR2 as SQIVND (reference sequence). The length of the CDR3 is 18 residues. Losses at the gene ends were 5 bases for V and 0 bases for J; bases not matched to a gene: 11. The DNA of the CDR3 is TGTGCCAGTAGTCCGTGGACAGGGGCCGTTTATAGCAATCAGCCCCAGCATTTT. Its translation is CASSPWTGAVYSNQPQHF. The full variable domain, completed using reference TRBV19 and TRBJ1-5, is DGGITQSPKYLFRKEGQNVTLSCEQNLNHDAMYWYRQDPGQGLRLIYYSQIVNDFQKGDIAEGYSVSREKKESFPLTVTSAQKNPTAFYLCASSPWTGAVYSNQPQHFGDGTRLSIL.

This CDR3 reads CASSLRTRAYNEQFF. CDR3 sequence (DNA): TGTGCCAGCAGCCTGAGGACTAGAGCCTACAATGAGCAGTTCTTC. This chain uses TRBV11-2 with TRBJ2-1, with 7 bases identical to TRBD2. In germline, CDR1 is SGHAT, CDR2 FQNNGV. The CDR3 is 15 amino acids. Trimming removed 5 bases from V and 2 bases from J; junction bases left unmatched: 6. Using reference TRBV11-2 and TRBJ2-1 for the parts outside the CDR3, the full variable domain is EAGVAQSPRYKIIEKRQSVAFWCNPISGHATLYWYQQILGQGPKLLIQFQNNGVVDDSQLPKDRFSAERLKGVDSTLKIQPAKLEDSAVYLCASSLRTRAYNEQFFGPGTRLTVL.

CDR3 coding DNA: TGTGCCAGCAGTTTATCTGTCCCAGGATCCAATCAGCCCCAGCATTTT. It codes for CASSLSVPGSNQPQHF. This sequence joins TRBV27 and TRBJ1-5; D remains ambiguous. The V gene's germline CDR1 is MNHEY and CDR2 SMNVEV (reference sequence). V lost 0 bases to trimming and J lost 3 bases, with 12 bases between them. The CDR3 loop spans 16 amino acids.

This chain links TRBV18 with TRBJ1-1; possible D gene TRBD1, 6 bases. Per germline, CDR1 KGHSH and CDR2 LQKENI. Trimming stripped 1 base from V and 3 bases from J, with 12 bases between. The CDR3 runs 15 residues. CDR3 coding DNA: TGTGCCAGCTCACCACAGGGGGGTTTTGACACTGAAGCTTTCTTT. Translated, it gives CASSPQGGFDTEAFF.

This chain uses TRBV5-5 with TRBJ1-6; D remains unclear. Per the germline V gene, CDR1 is SGHKS and CDR2 is YYEKEE (reference sequence). V shed 4 bases and J shed 9 bases, with 8 bases lying between them. The CDR3 runs 12 residues. The CDR3 is CASSHPSSPLHF. CDR3 in DNA: TGTGCCAGCAGCCACCCTAGTTCACCCCTCCACTTT.